Listed here are 20 T cell receptor beta chains from one sample, sequenced in a study of identical twins. TCRdb re-derived calls from the 5' RACE reads in MiXCR, one entry per CDR3 protein. Altogether a few hundred thousand distinct CDR3 sequences are present, just under 10% being singletons, with the ten largest covering approximately 3.2%. These sequences were also reported in another study, on yellow fever vaccine responses in identical twins.

The sequenced sample was PBMCs. The receptors derive from a woman aged 18-29 years in good health.

The chain employs TRBV4-2 and TRBJ2-7; D is ambiguous. The germline V gene encodes CDR1 LGHNA and CDR2 YNFKEQ. This CDR3 is 16 amino acids long. With 0 bases removed from V and 4 bases from J, the gap between germline ends came to 16 bases. The CDR3 DNA follows: TGTGCCAGCAGCCAAGACTGGGCGACCGGTGTTTACGAGCAGTACTTC. It specifies CASSQDWATGVYEQYF.

This clonotype was observed a few times. This chain uses TRBV7-2 with TRBJ2-7; D remains unclear. The germline gives CDR1 SGHTA, CDR2 FQGNSA. CDR3 length equals 14 residues. V was pared by 6 bases and J by 1 base, with 13 bases between. The CDR3 sequence: CASSYSQPSYEQYF. CDR3 sequence (DNA): TGTGCCAGCAGTTACTCGCAACCTTCCTACGAGCAGTACTTC.

This clonotype was observed a handful of times. The rearrangement joins TRBV28 to TRBJ2-3; D might be TRBD2 (6 bases). CDR1 MDHEN and CDR2 SYDVKM come from the germline V gene. CDR3 size: 18 residues. The germline V and J ends were trimmed by 8 bases and 4 bases, with 28 bases remaining between them. The CDR3 DNA follows: TGTGCCAGCTCTTGGCCCCTTCCGTGGCGGGGCGAGGCAGATACGCAGTATTTT. Translated: CASSWPLPWRGEADTQYF. Full variable domain (remainder filled in from reference TRBV28 and TRBJ2-3): DVKVTQSSRYLVKRTGEKVFLECVQDMDHENMFWYRQDPGLGLRLIYFSYDVKMKEKGDIPEGYSVSREKKERFSLILESASTNQTSMYLCASSWPLPWRGEADTQYFGPGTRLTVL.

This sequence joins TRBV2 and TRBJ2-7; the match to TRBD2 covers 11 bases. The CDR3 runs 13 residues. Germline V gives CDR1 SNHLY, CDR2 FYNNEI. With 4 bases clipped from V and 7 bases from J, the junction kept 3 bases outside the gene matches. The CDR3 nucleotides read TGTGCCAGCAGTGTTAGCGGGAGGGGTGAGCAGTACTTC. Its protein product is CASSVSGRGEQYF.

This clonotype was found many times. This chain uses TRBV4-3 with TRBJ1-5, with no clear D. Trimming cost V 0 bases and J 5 bases, with 5 bases left between them. The CDR3 is 13 residues long. Germline V gene sequence: CDR1 LGHNA, CDR2 YSLEER. The CDR3 loop is CASSQDFDQPQHF. The CDR3 DNA follows: TGCGCCAGCAGCCAAGATTTTGATCAGCCCCAGCATTTT.

This clonotype was observed a single time. The chain joins TRBV2 to TRBJ2-5; 9 positions match TRBD1. Per germline, CDR1 SNHLY and CDR2 FYNNEI. V dropped 5 bases and J dropped 5; count of bases not matched to a gene: 9. CDR3 size: 15 residues. CDR3: CASSPGQGIIETQYF. The CDR3 DNA sequence: TGTGCCAGCAGTCCCGGACAGGGGATAATCGAGACCCAGTACTTC.

This clonotype was seen a few times. This chain joins TRBV29-1 and TRBJ2-2; D is unresolved. The CDR3 sequence is 12 residues long. CDR1 SQVTM and CDR2 ANQGSEA come from the germline V gene. CDR3 sequence (DNA): TGCAGTGGGGTGAGATACACCGGGGAGCTGTTTTTT. Residues: CSGVRYTGELFF.

The chain joins TRBV7-3 to TRBJ2-1; a weak D match, TRBD1 (6 bases). Germline CDR1 reads SGHTA; CDR2 reads FQGTGA. There are 16 residues in the CDR3. V lost 5 bases to trimming and J lost 7 bases, with 21 bases between them. The CDR3, as DNA: TGTGCCAGCAGCGGCCAGGGGCTTCCCACCAGAAATGAGCAGTTCTTC. It codes for CASSGQGLPTRNEQFF.

At least ten counts were recorded for this clonotype. This chain connects TRBV4-3 to TRBJ1-4, with TRBD1 identical over 8 bases. The germline CDR1 and CDR2 sequences are LGHNA and YSLEER. The CDR3 length is 15 residues. After removal of 0 bases from V and 7 bases from J, the junction contained 4 bases not matched to a gene. CDR3 DNA: TGCGCCAGCAGCCAAGATGGACAGGGTAGTGAAAAACTGTTTTTT. Translating it yields CASSQDGQGSEKLFF.

This CDR3 reads CASSQARGGANTGELFF. The DNA of the CDR3 is TGTGCCAGCAGCCAGGCACGCGGGGGGGCGAACACCGGGGAGCTGTTTTTT. J is TRBJ2-2 and V is TRBV4-2, with 9 bases fitting TRBD2. Trimming took 3 bases from V and 0 from J; bases not matched to a gene: 5. The CDR3 sequence is 17 residues long. In germline, CDR1 is LGHNA, CDR2 YNFKEQ.

The V gene is TRBV12-3 or TRBV12-4, the J gene TRBJ2-5, with 8 bases fitting TRBD1. The V gene end was trimmed by 5 bases and the J gene end by 2 bases; junction bases not matched to a gene: 7. The CDR3 extends over 15 amino acids. The CDR3 loop reads CASSIQGAPQETQYF. DNA for the CDR3: TGTGCCAGCAGTATTCAGGGGGCCCCACAAGAGACCCAGTACTTC.

This clonotype was counted only a few times. The genes are TRBV4-2 and TRBJ2-7; D unclear. Per the germline V gene, CDR1 is LGHNA and CDR2 is YNFKEQ. The V and J ends lost 0 bases and 3 bases respectively, with 9 bases between them. CDR3 length equals 14 residues. CDR3 DNA sequence: TGTGCCAGCAGCCAAGACCTGATAGACTACGAGCAGTACTTC. It is translated as CASSQDLIDYEQYF.

This clonotype was seen more than once but under ten times. V gene TRBV20-1 combines with J gene TRBJ2-7; no clear D. The CDR3 totals 14 residues. V lost 4 bases to trimming and J lost 2 bases, with 15 bases between them. CDR1 and CDR2 from the germline V gene are DFQATT and SNEGSKA (reference sequence). The CDR3 protein is CSAKYTLQPYEQYF. The DNA for the CDR3 is TGCAGTGCTAAATACACCCTCCAGCCCTACGAGCAGTACTTC.

The sample holds many counts of this clonotype. V and J are TRBV25-1 and TRBJ1-6; maybe TRBD1 (5 bases). Germline assignment: CDR1 MGHDK and CDR2 SYGVNS. V lost 0 bases to trimming and J lost 7 bases, with 10 bases between them. This CDR3 is built from 15 residues. CDR3 sequence reads: CASSEYTGANSPLHF. The CDR3 coding sequence is TGTGCCAGCAGTGAATATACAGGAGCAAATTCACCCCTCCACTTT.

The rearrangement joins TRBV21-1 to TRBJ1-2; the table's D call of TRBD1 was not tested on the DNA. TRBV21-1 is assigned pseudogene status. CDR3 length: 13 residues. The CDR3 region has the DNA TGTGCCAGCAGCGGAGCCAGGGATCATGGCTACACCTTC. Protein product: CASSGARDHGYTF.

This clonotype was seen a few times. The rearrangement joins TRBV3-1 to TRBJ2-7, with D possibly TRBD2 on 6 matching bases. The germline V gene encodes CDR1 LGHDT and CDR2 YNNKEL (reference sequence). Trimming removed 1 base from V and 3 bases from J, with 13 bases in between. This CDR3 has 15 residues. In DNA form, the CDR3 reads TGTGCCAGCAGCCAAGGGTACGGGGGACTCTACGAGCAGTACTTC. Translation gives CASSQGYGGLYEQYF.

This chain links TRBV7-2 with TRBJ1-3; D is ambiguous. Germline V gives CDR1 SGHTA, CDR2 FQGNSA. This CDR3 spans 16 amino acids. V was trimmed by 0 bases and J by 0 bases, leaving 9 bases between them. DNA of the CDR3: TGTGCCAGCAGCTTAGCGGGAGGATTCTCTGGAAACACCATATATTTT. Translated: CASSLAGGFSGNTIYF.

This clonotype turned up a few times. This sequence joins TRBV10-3 and TRBJ1-3; D call uncertain. Per the germline V gene, CDR1 is ENHRY and CDR2 is SYGVKD. This CDR3 contains 12 residues. V lost 4 bases, J lost 3 bases, and 4 bases lay in between. As DNA, the CDR3 is TGTGCCATCAGTGGCGTTGGAAACACCATATATTTT. Its translation is CAISGVGNTIYF.

V is TRBV7-9 and J is TRBJ1-1, with 10 bases matching TRBD1. Germline CDR1 reads SEHNR; CDR2 reads FQNEAQ (reference sequence). Unmatched junction bases numbered 6, after V lost 5 bases and J lost 6 bases. The CDR3 is 14 amino acids. CDR3 nucleotide sequence: TGTGCCAGCAGCCGGGACAGGGGTCGGTCTGAAGCTTTCTTT. Protein sequence: CASSRDRGRSEAFF.

The CDR3 loop is CASSFRQAQSYGYTF. CDR3 nucleotide sequence: TGTGCCAGCAGCTTCCGACAGGCACAGAGCTATGGCTACACCTTC. This chain connects TRBV7-2 to TRBJ1-2, with a weak D call TRBD1 (6 bases). CDR1 and CDR2 from the germline V gene are SGHTA and FQGNSA. V dropped 3 bases and J dropped 4 bases, with 15 bases sitting between them. This CDR3 has 15 amino acids. Variable domain in full (rest from reference TRBV7-2 and TRBJ1-2): GAGVSQSPSNKVTEKGKDVELRCDPISGHTALYWYRQSLGQGLEFLIYFQGNSAPDKSGLPSDRFSAERTGGSVSTLTIQRTQQEDSAVYLCASSFRQAQSYGYTFGSGTRLTVV.